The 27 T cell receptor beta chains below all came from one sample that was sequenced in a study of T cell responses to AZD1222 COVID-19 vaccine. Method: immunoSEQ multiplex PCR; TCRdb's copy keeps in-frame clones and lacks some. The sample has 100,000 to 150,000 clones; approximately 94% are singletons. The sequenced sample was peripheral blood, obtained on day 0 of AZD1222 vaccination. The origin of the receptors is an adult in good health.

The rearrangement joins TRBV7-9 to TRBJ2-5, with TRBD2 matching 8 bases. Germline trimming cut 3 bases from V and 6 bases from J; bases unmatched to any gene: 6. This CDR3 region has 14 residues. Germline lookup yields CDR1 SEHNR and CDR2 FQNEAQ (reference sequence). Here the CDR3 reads CASSLAGGVKTQYF. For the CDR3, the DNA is TGTGCCAGCAGCTTGGCGGGAGGCGTAAAGACCCAGTACTTC.

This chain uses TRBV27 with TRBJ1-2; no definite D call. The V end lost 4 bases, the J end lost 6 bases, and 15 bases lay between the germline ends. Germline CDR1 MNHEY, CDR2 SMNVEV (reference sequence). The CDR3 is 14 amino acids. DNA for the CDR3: TGTGCCAGCAGTTCGCTCCCCGGACGGGATGGCTACACCTTC. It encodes CASSSLPGRDGYTF.

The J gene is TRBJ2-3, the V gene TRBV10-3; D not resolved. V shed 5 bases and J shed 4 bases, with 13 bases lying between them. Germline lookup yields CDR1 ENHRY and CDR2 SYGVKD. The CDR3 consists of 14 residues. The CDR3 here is CAISRPDLADTQYF. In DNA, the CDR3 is TGTGCCATCAGTCGACCCGATCTTGCAGATACGCAGTATTTT.

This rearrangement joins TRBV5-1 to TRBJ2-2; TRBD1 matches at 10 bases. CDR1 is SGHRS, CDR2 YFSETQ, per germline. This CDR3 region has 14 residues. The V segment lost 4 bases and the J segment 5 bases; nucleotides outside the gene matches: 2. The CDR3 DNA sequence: TGCGCCAGCAGCCCGGGACAGGGGACCGGGGAGCTGTTTTTT. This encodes CASSPGQGTGELFF.

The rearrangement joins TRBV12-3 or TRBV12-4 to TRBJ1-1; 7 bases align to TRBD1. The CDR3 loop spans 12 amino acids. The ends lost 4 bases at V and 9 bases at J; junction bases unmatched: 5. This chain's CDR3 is CASSSRQGQAFF. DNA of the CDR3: TGTGCCAGCAGTTCCCGACAGGGCCAAGCTTTCTTT.

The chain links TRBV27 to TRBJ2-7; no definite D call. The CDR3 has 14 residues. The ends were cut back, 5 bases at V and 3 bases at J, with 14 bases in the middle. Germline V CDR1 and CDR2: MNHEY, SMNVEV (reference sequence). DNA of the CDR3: TGTGCCAGCAGTCCAGCGACAAGTTTCTACGAGCAGTACTTC. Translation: CASSPATSFYEQYF.

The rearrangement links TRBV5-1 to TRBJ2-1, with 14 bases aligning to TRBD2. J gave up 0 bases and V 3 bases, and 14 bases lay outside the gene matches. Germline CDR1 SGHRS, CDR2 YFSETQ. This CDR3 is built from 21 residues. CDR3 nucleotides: TGCGCCAGCAGCTCTCCCCAAGCGGGGACTAGCGGGGGTAGCTCCTACAATGAGCAGTTCTTC. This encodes CASSSPQAGTSGGSSYNEQFF. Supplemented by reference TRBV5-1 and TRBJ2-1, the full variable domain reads KAGVTQTPRYLIKTRGQQVTLSCSPISGHRSVSWYQQTPGQGLQFLFEYFSETQRNKGNFPGRFSGRQFSNSRSEMNVSTLELGDSALYLCASSSPQAGTSGGSSYNEQFFGPGTRLTVL.

The DNA of the CDR3 is TGTGCCAGCAGTTCCCCTGGCGGATATGGCTACACCTTC. Its translation is CASSSPGGYGYTF. This chain links TRBV6-5 with TRBJ1-2; no clear D gene. Trimming cost V 4 bases and J 5 bases, with 11 bases left between them. This CDR3 has 13 residues. The germline CDR1 and CDR2 sequences are MNHEY and SVGAGI.

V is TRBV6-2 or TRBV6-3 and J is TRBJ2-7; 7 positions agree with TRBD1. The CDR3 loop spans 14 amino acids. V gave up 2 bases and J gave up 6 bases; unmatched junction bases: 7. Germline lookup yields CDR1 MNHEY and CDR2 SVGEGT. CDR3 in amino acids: CASSYMTGMGEQYF. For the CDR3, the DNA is TGTGCCAGCAGTTACATGACAGGGATGGGCGAGCAGTACTTC.

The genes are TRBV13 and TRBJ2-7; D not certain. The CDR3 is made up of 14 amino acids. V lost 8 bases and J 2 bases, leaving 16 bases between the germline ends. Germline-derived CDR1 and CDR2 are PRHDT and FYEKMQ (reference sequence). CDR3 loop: CASQPPQAPYEQYF. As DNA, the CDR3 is TGTGCCAGCCAACCACCCCAGGCGCCCTACGAGCAGTACTTC.

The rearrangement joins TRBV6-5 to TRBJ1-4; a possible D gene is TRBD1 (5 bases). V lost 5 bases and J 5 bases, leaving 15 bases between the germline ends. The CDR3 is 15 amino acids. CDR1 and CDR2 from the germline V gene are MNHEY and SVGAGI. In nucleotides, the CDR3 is TGTGCCAGCAGTCATGGGGGGTTGGGGAATGAAAAACTGTTTTTT. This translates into CASSHGGLGNEKLFF.

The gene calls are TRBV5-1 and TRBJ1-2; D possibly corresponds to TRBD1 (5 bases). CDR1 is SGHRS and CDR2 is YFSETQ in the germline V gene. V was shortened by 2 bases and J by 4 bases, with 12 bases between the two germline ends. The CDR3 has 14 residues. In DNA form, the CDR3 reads TGCGCCAGCAGCTTCGGTGGGGGAGTCTATGGCTACACCTTC. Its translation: CASSFGGGVYGYTF.

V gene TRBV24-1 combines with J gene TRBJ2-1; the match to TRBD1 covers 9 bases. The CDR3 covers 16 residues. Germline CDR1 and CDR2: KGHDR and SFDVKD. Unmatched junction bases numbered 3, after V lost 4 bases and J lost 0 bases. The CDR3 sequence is CATSDGTGISYNEQFF. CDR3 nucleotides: TGTGCCACCAGTGACGGGACAGGGATCTCCTACAATGAGCAGTTCTTC.

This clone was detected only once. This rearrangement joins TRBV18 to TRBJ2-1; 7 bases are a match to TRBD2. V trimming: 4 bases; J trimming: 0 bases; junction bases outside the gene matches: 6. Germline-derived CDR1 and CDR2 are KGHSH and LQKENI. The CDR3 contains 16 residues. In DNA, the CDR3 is TGTGCCAGCTCACTAGACCGGGACTACTCCTACAATGAGCAGTTCTTC. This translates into CASSLDRDYSYNEQFF.

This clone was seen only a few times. CDR3 in DNA: TGTGCCAGAAGCTTGGGAGGTCTGGAGGGGACGGGCTATGGCTACACCTTC. Translating it yields CARSLGGLEGTGYGYTF. This chain links TRBV5-3 with TRBJ1-2; the D gene is possibly TRBD1 (5 bases). TRBV5-3 falls under the ORF class, with uncertain function. The CDR3 has 17 amino acids. V was clipped by 0 bases and J by 4 bases, with 19 bases between them.

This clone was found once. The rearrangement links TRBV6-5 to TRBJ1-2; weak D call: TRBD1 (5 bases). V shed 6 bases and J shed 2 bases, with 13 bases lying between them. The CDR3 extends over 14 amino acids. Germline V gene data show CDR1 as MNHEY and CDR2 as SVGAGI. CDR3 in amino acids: CASRTVRDNYGYTF. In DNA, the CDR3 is TGTGCCAGCAGAACGGTCCGGGACAACTATGGCTACACCTTC.

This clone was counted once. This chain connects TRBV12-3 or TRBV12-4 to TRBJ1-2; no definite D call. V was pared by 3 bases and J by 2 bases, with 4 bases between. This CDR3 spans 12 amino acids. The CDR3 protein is CASSFGNYGYTF. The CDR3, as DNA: TGTGCCAGCAGTTTTGGCAACTATGGCTACACCTTC.

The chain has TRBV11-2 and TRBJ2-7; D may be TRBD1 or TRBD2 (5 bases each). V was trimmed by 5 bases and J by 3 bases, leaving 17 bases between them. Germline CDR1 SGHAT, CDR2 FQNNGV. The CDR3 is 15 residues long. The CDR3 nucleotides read TGTGCCAGCAGCCTATCCAGGGCCGCGGGCTACGAGCAGTACTTC. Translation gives CASSLSRAAGYEQYF.

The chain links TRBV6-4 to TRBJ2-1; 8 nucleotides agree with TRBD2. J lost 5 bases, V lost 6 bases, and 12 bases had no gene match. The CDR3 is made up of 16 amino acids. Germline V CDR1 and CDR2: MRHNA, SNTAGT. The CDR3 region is CASRGGRPLSHNEQFF. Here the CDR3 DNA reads TGTGCCAGCAGGGGCGGGAGGCCGCTTTCCCACAATGAGCAGTTCTTC.

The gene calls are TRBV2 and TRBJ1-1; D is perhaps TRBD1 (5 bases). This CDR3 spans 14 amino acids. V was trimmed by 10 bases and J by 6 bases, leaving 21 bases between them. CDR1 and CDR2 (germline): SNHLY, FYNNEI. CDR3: CATDWGQGVPEAFF. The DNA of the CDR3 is TGTGCCACCGACTGGGGTCAGGGTGTCCCTGAAGCTTTCTTT.

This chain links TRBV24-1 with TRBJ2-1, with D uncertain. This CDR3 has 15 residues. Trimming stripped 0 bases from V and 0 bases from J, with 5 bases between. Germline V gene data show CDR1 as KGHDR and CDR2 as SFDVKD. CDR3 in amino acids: CATSDLPSSYNEQFF. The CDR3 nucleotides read TGTGCCACCAGTGATTTGCCTAGCTCCTACAATGAGCAGTTCTTC.

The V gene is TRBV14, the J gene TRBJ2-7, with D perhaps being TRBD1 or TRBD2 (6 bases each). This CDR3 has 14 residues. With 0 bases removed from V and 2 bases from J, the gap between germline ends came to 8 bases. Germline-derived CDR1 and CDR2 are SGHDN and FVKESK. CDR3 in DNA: TGTGCCAGCAGCCAAGAGGGGGGCCCCTACGAGCAGTACTTC. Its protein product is CASSQEGGPYEQYF.

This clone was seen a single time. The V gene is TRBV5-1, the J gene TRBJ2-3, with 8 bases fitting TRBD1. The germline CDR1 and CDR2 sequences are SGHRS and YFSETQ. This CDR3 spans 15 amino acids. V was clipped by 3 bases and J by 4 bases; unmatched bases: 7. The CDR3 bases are TGCGCCAGCAGCTGGGTTGGACAGGGCGCAGATACGCAGTATTTT. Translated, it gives CASSWVGQGADTQYF.

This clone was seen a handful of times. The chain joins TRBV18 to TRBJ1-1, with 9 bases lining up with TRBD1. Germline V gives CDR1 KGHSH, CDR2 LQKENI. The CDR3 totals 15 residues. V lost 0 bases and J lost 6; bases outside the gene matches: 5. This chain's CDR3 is CASSPPGQGRAEAFF. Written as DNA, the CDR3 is TGTGCCAGCTCACCACCGGGACAGGGAAGGGCTGAAGCTTTCTTT. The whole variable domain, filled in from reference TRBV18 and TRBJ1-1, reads NAGVMQNPRHLVRRRGQEARLRCSPMKGHSHVYWYRQLPEEGLKFMVYLQKENIIDESGMPKERFSAEFPKEGPSILRIQQVVRGDSAAYFCASSPPGQGRAEAFFGQGTRLTVV.

The CDR3 sequence: CASSLGGTGDLYGYTF. DNA for the CDR3: TGTGCCAGCAGCCTCGGAGGAACTGGCGACCTCTATGGCTACACCTTC. This chain joins TRBV4-2 and TRBJ1-2; D is ambiguous. Trimming removed 4 bases at V and 4 bases at J, with 19 bases between. Germline-derived CDR1 and CDR2 are LGHNA and YNFKEQ. CDR3 length equals 16 residues.

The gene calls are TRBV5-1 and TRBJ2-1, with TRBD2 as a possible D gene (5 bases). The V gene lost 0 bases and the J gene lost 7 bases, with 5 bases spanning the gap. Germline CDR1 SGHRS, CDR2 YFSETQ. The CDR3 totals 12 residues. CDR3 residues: CASSLAGNEQFF. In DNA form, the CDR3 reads TGCGCCAGCAGCTTGGCGGGGAATGAGCAGTTCTTC.

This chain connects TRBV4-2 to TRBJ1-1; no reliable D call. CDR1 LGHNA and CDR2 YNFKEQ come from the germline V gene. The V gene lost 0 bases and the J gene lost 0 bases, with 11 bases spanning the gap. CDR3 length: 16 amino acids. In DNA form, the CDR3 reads TGTGCCAGCAGCCAAGATTACCGGCCAATGAACACTGAAGCTTTCTTT. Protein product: CASSQDYRPMNTEAFF.